Described below is a single T cell receptor beta chain sequence and its context. Antigen: not known. This sample is part of a study of lymphopenia after photon versus proton radiotherapy. Study-level points and caveats: Photon-treated patients lost naive T cells and TCR diversity; proton-treated stayed stable.

CDR1 MNHNS and CDR2 SASEGT come from the germline V gene. V lost 6 bases, J lost 4 bases, and 10 bases lay in between. This CDR3 spans 13 amino acids. Sequenced by immunoSEQ multiplex PCR; TCRdb stores in-frame clones only, minus some. The sample records some 25,000 clones, around 85% being singletons. The source of this sequence is a young man with gastric cancer. Here the sequenced sample was peripheral blood, taken from a patient treated with photon-based radiotherapy. The chain couples TRBV6-1 to TRBJ2-1, with D perhaps assigned TRBD1 or TRBD2 (5 bases each). CDR3 DNA sequence: TGTGCCAGCAGCTCGGGACCTTACAATGAGCAGTTCTTC. Protein sequence: CASSSGPYNEQFF.